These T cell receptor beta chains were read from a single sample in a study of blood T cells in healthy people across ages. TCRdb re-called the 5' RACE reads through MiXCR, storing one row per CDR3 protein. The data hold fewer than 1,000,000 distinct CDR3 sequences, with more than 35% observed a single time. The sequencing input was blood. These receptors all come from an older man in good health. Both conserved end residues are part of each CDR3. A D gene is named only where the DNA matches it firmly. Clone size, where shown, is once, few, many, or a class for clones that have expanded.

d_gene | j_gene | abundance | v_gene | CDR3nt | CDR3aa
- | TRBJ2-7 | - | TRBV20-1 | TGCAGTGCTAACGACATGTCCGGGGACGAGCAGTACTTC | CSANDMSGDEQYF
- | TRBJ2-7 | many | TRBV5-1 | TGCGCCAGCAGCTTGGGGGTGAGTGATTGGGAGCAGTACTTC | CASSLGVSDWEQYF
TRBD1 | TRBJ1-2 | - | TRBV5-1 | TGCGCCAGCAGGGACACAGGGGGCGGAATCTATGGCTACACCTTC | CASRDTGGGIYGYTF
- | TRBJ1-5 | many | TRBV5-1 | TGCGCCAGCAGCGAAGGACAGTCTGGGGCCAATCAGCCCCAGCATTTT | CASSEGQSGANQPQHF
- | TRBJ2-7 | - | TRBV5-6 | TGTGCCAGCAGTGTAGACGCAATCTACAATGAGCAGTACTTC | CASSVDAIYNEQYF
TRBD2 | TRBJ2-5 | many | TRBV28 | TGTGCCAGCAAAGTAGCGGGAGGGCGTGAGACCCAGTACTTC | CASKVAGGRETQYF
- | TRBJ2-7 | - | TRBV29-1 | TGCAGCGCCCAAGACAGGACAACTTACGAGCAGTACTTC | CSAQDRTTYEQYF
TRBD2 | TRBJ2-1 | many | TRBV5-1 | TGCGCCAGCGGTAGGACTAGCGGAGATAATGAGCAGTTCTTC | CASGRTSGDNEQFF
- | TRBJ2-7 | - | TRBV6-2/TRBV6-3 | TGTGCCAGCAGGGCTTTTTTACTGGGGTTCGACGAGCAGTACTTC | CASRAFLLGFDEQYF
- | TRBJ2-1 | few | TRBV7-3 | TGTGCCAGCAGCGCGGCAGGAGGGGGCAATGAGCAGTTCTTC | CASSAAGGGNEQFF
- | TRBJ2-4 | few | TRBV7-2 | TGTGCCAGCAGCTTACCCGGCTCAAACATTCAGTACTTC | CASSLPGSNIQYF
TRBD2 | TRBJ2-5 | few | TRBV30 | TGTGCCTGGAGTGTACCTTTGCTAGCGGGAGTCTGGAAGACCCAGTACTTC | CAWSVPLLAGVWKTQYF
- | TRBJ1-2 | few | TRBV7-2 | TGTGCCAGCAGCTTAGACTCTGGCTACACCTTC | CASSLDSGYTF
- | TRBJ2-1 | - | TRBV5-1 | TGCGCCAGCAGCTTGGGACTATTCTACAATGAGCAGTTCTTC | CASSLGLFYNEQFF
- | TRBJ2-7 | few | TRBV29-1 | TGCAGCGTTGACGGGGACGGATACGAGCAGTACTTC | CSVDGDGYEQYF
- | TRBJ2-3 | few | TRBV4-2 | TGTGCCAGCAGCCAAGATTATCCCACTGGCGGAGACACAGATACGCAGTATTTT | CASSQDYPTGGDTDTQYF
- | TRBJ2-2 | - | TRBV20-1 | TGCAGTGCTAGAGATCTCGTGCAGAAGCGTGGCGGGGAGCTGTTTTTT | CSARDLVQKRGGELFF
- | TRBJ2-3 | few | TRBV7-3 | TGTGCCAGCAGCTTAGCTGGGGCAGGCAGCACAGATACGCAGTATTTT | CASSLAGAGSTDTQYF
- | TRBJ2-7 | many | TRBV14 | TGTGCCAGCAGCCACCTACAGGGCTGGAACGAGCAGTACTTC | CASSHLQGWNEQYF
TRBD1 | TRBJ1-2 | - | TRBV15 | TGTGCCACCAGCTTCCGGACAGGGAATAACTATGGCTACACCTTC | CATSFRTGNNYGYTF
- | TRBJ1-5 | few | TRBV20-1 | TGCAGTGCTTCAGCCCCGCAGATCGTAGGCCTCGGCAATCAGCCCCAGCATTTT | CSASAPQIVGLGNQPQHF
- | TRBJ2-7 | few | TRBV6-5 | TGTGCCAGCAGTTTATACGCATCCGCTGATGAGCAGTACTTC | CASSLYASADEQYF